These 22 T cell receptor beta chains were sequenced from one sample in a study of beta chain features in type 1 diabetes. Reverse transcription of all isolated RNA meant that expressed TCRB transcripts were sequenced. Method: immunoSEQ multiplex PCR; TCRdb's copy keeps in-frame clones and lacks some. The sample lists hundreds of thousands of clones; approximately 14% were seen once. Sequencing input: naive CD4+ T cells from blood. These receptors were collected from a man aged 25-45 years in good health.

The sample holds many counts of this clone. This chain connects TRBV13 to TRBJ2-1; maybe TRBD1 (6 bases). Germline V gene lookup returns CDR1 PRHDT and CDR2 FYEKMQ (reference sequence). This CDR3 comprises 14 residues. Trimming shortened V by 6 bases and J by 11 bases, and 20 bases separated the two germline ends. CDR3 residues: CASRHGTKAIKQFF. CDR3 DNA sequence: TGTGCCAGCAGGCACGGGACAAAGGCAATTAAGCAGTTCTTC.

This clone was observed a handful of times. The chain combines TRBV2 with TRBJ2-3; tentative D call: TRBD1 (5 bases). The CDR3 runs to 14 residues. Germline values: CDR1 SNHLY, CDR2 FYNNEI. Trimming pared 11 bases from V and 0 bases from J, leaving 15 bases between. The CDR3 loop is CASRVRQSTDTQYF. CDR3 coding DNA: TGTGCCTCCAGGGTGCGGCAGAGCACAGATACGCAGTATTTT. Combining the CDR3 with reference TRBV2 and TRBJ2-3 gives the whole variable domain EPEVTQTPSHQVTQMGQEVILRCVPISNHLYFYWYRQILGQKVEFLVSFYNNEISEKSEIFDDQFSVERPDGSNFTLKIRSTKLEDSAMYFCASRVRQSTDTQYFGPGTRLTVL.

This clone has a handful of counts. This chain joins TRBV2 and TRBJ2-4; tentative D call: TRBD1 (5 bases). Looked up from germline, CDR1 is SNHLY and CDR2 is FYNNEI. The ends were cut back, 3 bases at V and 1 base at J, with 13 bases in the middle. This CDR3 has 16 residues. The CDR3 DNA sequence: TGTGCCAGCAGTGAGACAGCAAGGGTGGCCAAAAACATTCAGTACTTC. Protein product: CASSETARVAKNIQYF.

This clone occurred a few times. The same CDR3 also results from other DNA sequences found in this sample. The chain joins TRBV29-1 to TRBJ2-7; weak D call: TRBD1 (6 bases). V lost 6 bases to trimming and J lost 0 bases, with 9 bases between them. The CDR3 runs 12 residues. In germline, CDR1 is SQVTM, CDR2 ANQGSEA. The CDR3 region has the DNA TGCAGCGTGACCAGGGGCTCCTACGAGCAGTACTTC. This sequence encodes CSVTRGSYEQYF.

The V and J genes are TRBV15 and TRBJ2-5, with 8 bases identical to TRBD1. This CDR3 contains 14 residues. Germline CDR1 reads LNHNV; CDR2 reads YYDKDF (reference sequence). The V and J ends lost 6 bases and 5 bases, in that order; junction bases with no gene match: 8. CDR3 in DNA: TGTGCCACCAGAAACGGACAGGGTTTGGAGACCCAGTACTTC. It specifies CATRNGQGLETQYF.

The table lists this clone with a few counts. This sequence joins TRBV4-3 and TRBJ2-7; 11 bases are a match to TRBD1. After removal of 3 bases from V and 3 bases from J, the junction contained 4 bases not matched to a gene. The CDR3 sequence is 15 residues long. Germline CDR1 reads LGHNA; CDR2 reads YSLEER. The CDR3 nucleotides are TGCGCCAGCAGCCACCGGGACAGGGGGGACTACGAGCAGTACTTC. The encoded protein is CASSHRDRGDYEQYF.

This clone has just a few counts. The chain combines TRBV4-3 with TRBJ2-5, with 9 bases lining up with TRBD2. Germline CDR1 reads LGHNA; CDR2 reads YSLEER. Trimming at V came to 2 bases and at J to 5 bases, leaving 9 bases not matched to a gene. The length of the CDR3 is 16 residues. CDR3 nucleotides: TGCGCCAGCAGCCAATCCCTTAGCGGGGGAGGGGAGACCCAGTACTTC. This sequence encodes CASSQSLSGGGETQYF.

The J gene is TRBJ1-5, the V gene TRBV19; D not resolved. V was shortened by 3 bases and J by 1 base, with 7 bases between the two germline ends. The length of the CDR3 is 14 residues. Germline V gives CDR1 LNHDA, CDR2 SQIVND (reference sequence). CDR3 region: CASSMGSSNQPQHF. DNA for the CDR3: TGTGCCAGTAGTATGGGCAGCAGCAATCAGCCCCAGCATTTT.

This clone has just a few counts. The rearrangement links TRBV29-1 to TRBJ2-3, with 10 positions matching TRBD1. CDR3 length equals 12 residues. CDR1 and CDR2 (germline): SQVTM, ANQGSEA. Losses at the gene ends were 6 bases for V and 4 bases for J; bases not matched to a gene: 1. The CDR3: CSVGTGADTQYF. The CDR3 coding sequence is TGCAGCGTCGGGACAGGGGCAGATACGCAGTATTTT.

The chain joins TRBV30 to TRBJ2-2, with D perhaps TRBD1 (6 bases). V lost 0 bases and J lost 7, with 12 bases in between. The germline CDR1 and CDR2 sequences are GTSNPN and SVGIG (reference sequence). This CDR3 spans 14 amino acids. In nucleotides, the CDR3 is TGTGCCTGGAGTGTACCAGGGGAACGCGGGGAGCTGTTTTTT. Translating it yields CAWSVPGERGELFF.

This clone was detected only a few times. The chain has TRBV4-3 and TRBJ1-2; D may be TRBD1 (5 bases). V was shortened by 2 bases and J by 9 bases, with 16 bases between the two germline ends. Germline V CDR1 and CDR2: LGHNA, YSLEER. The CDR3 is 14 amino acids. The CDR3 bases are TGCGCCAGCAGCCAACCTGGGACCGGTAGAAGCTACACCTTC. Translated: CASSQPGTGRSYTF.

The J gene is TRBJ1-3, the V gene TRBV7-2; D ambiguous. Germline V CDR1 and CDR2: SGHTA, FQGNSA. V was clipped by 5 bases and J by 4 bases, with 18 bases between them. This CDR3 region has 16 residues. The CDR3 DNA reads as TGTGCCAGCAGCCCAGGAAGGGAGTACGGGGGAAACACCATATATTTT. It encodes CASSPGREYGGNTIYF.

This chain uses TRBV13 with TRBJ2-3, with 7 bases lining up with TRBD2. Trimming took 3 bases from V and 7 from J; bases not matched to a gene: 10. The CDR3 covers 15 residues. Germline V gene sequence: CDR1 PRHDT, CDR2 FYEKMQ (reference sequence). The CDR3 loop is CASSLGREMGYTQYF. In DNA, the CDR3 is TGTGCCAGCAGCTTGGGGCGGGAGATGGGTTATACGCAGTATTTT.

The rearrangement links TRBV7-6 to TRBJ2-5, with a possible D match to TRBD2 (5 bases). CDR3 length: 14 amino acids. Trimming removed 8 bases at V and 5 bases at J, with 18 bases between. Germline V gives CDR1 SGHVS, CDR2 FNYEAQ. CDR3 coding DNA: TGTGCCAGCGGCTACCCCGCGAGGGAGGAGACCCAGTACTTC. This encodes CASGYPAREETQYF.

As for this clone: The junction and the germline gene differ at one end; a read error may be behind it. The CDR3 protein is CSAALGDRGVF. The CDR3 DNA sequence: TGCAGCGCTGCCCTTGGGGACAGGGGGGTTTTT. The chain is built from TRBV29-1 and TRBJ1-4, with TRBD1 identical over 11 bases. The CDR3 totals 11 residues. Germline CDR1 and CDR2: SQVTM and ANQGSEA.

This chain connects TRBV7-9 to TRBJ1-4; D ambiguous. CDR1 is SEHNR and CDR2 is FQNEAQ in the germline V gene (reference sequence). The length of the CDR3 is 13 residues. V was trimmed by 3 bases and J by 8 bases, leaving 10 bases between them. The CDR3 loop is CASSLPASEKLFF. CDR3 DNA: TGTGCCAGCAGCTTGCCAGCTAGCGAAAAACTGTTTTTT. The full variable domain, its missing parts supplied by reference TRBV7-9 and TRBJ1-4, is DTGVSQNPRHKITKRGQNVTFRCDPISEHNRLYWYRQTLGQGPEFLTYFQNEAQLEKSRLLSDRFSAERPKGSFSTLEIQRTEQGDSAMYLCASSLPASEKLFFGSGTQLSVL.

In this sample, this clone turned up a few times. The junction differs from germline at one of its ends, possibly a read error. The chain is built from TRBV13 and TRBJ1-2, with a tentative D call TRBD1 (5 bases). From germline, CDR1 is PRHDT and CDR2 FYEKMQ (reference sequence). The CDR3 consists of 10 residues. CDR3 DNA: TGTGCCAGCAGCACGACAGACCCCTACTTC. It codes for CASSTTDPYF.

This clone occurred a few times. The gene calls are TRBV4-1 and TRBJ2-1; 9 bases are shared with TRBD2. The CDR3 loop spans 15 amino acids. The V gene's germline CDR1 is MGHRA and CDR2 YSYEKL. Trimming cost V 3 bases and J 8 bases; bases outside gene matches: 8. CDR3 DNA: TGCGCCAGCAGCCATCCCGGCGGGGGGGCCGATGAGCAGTTCTTC. Its protein is CASSHPGGGADEQFF.

This clone was observed a few times. This chain connects TRBV5-4 to TRBJ2-7; tentative D call: TRBD2 (6 bases). Germline-derived CDR1 and CDR2 are SGHNT and YYREEE (reference sequence). The CDR3 spans 15 residues. V lost 2 bases and J 2 bases, leaving 14 bases between the germline ends. CDR3 nucleotide sequence: TGTGCCAGCAGCTTTTTCGGGAGAGCCACCTACGAGCAGTACGTC. This translates into CASSFFGRATYEQYV.

This clone was found once. A read error may produce the germline difference seen at one junction end. The chain carries TRBV7-7 and TRBJ2-2; D unresolved. The CDR3 loop spans 13 amino acids. Germline assignment: CDR1 SSHAT and CDR2 FNYEAQ (reference sequence). The CDR3 protein is CASSLLRTGELFF. The CDR3 bases are TGTGCTAGCAGCTTACTTAGGACCGGGGAGCTGTTTTTT.

This clone was detected only a few times. The CDR3: CASSFDSILAKNIQYF. The DNA for the CDR3 is TGTGCCAGCAGTTTTGACTCAATTCTAGCCAAAAACATTCAGTACTTC. The J gene is TRBJ2-4, the V gene TRBV7-8, with no clear D. CDR1 is SGHVS, CDR2 FQNEAQ, per germline. The CDR3 runs to 16 residues. The germline V and J ends were trimmed by 6 bases and 0 bases, with 15 bases remaining between them.

V usage is TRBV6-5 and J usage is TRBJ1-2; D is unresolved. With 4 bases removed from V and 8 bases from J, the gap between germline ends came to 14 bases. The germline V gene encodes CDR1 MNHEY and CDR2 SVGAGI. CDR3 length: 13 amino acids. The CDR3 DNA follows: TGTGCCAGCAGTTCCTCAAGAGGGTTAGGCTACACCTTC. Amino acid sequence: CASSSSRGLGYTF.